The 3 T cell receptor beta chains listed next were all sequenced from one sample in a study of metastatic and nonmetastatic thyroid tumors. Each patient went into thyroid surgery without having received any treatment. TCRdb re-analyzed the PCR reads using MiXCR. Of approximately 13,000 clones listed, around 33% are singletons. Sequences were obtained from tumor tissue. Receptor source: a male donor with papillary thyroid cancer or a benign thyroid nodule (not recorded which). Some clones in this sample may be carry-over from other donors' samples.

This sequence joins TRBV30 and TRBJ1-2; unclear D gene. CDR3 size: 13 residues. Germline assignment: CDR1 GTSNPN and CDR2 SVGIG (reference sequence). V lost 8 bases to trimming and J lost 4 bases, with 17 bases between them. DNA of the CDR3: TGTGCCCGCCTCCAATCGGGAGGCTATGGCTACACCTTC. Protein sequence: CARLQSGGYGYTF.

This clone is categorized as medium-sized. J is TRBJ1-4 and V is TRBV6-1; 9 nucleotides align to TRBD1. Unmatched junction bases numbered 6, after V lost 4 bases and J lost 6 bases. CDR1 and CDR2 from the germline V gene are MNHNS and SASEGT. This CDR3 spans 15 amino acids. Written as DNA, the CDR3 is TGTGCCAGCAGTGGGACAGGGGTTAGGGATGAAAAACTGTTTTTT. It specifies CASSGTGVRDEKLFF.

V is TRBV5-6 and J is TRBJ2-7; 14 positions match TRBD2. From germline, CDR1 is SGHDT and CDR2 YYEEEE. The CDR3 spans 19 residues. V shed 8 bases, J shed 1 base, and the junction held 17 bases outside the gene matches. CDR3: CASRKDGTSGRSVSYEQYF. The DNA for the CDR3 is TGTGCCAGTAGGAAGGACGGGACTAGCGGGAGAAGTGTTTCCTACGAGCAGTACTTC.